These 29 T cell receptor beta chains share one sample of origin, sequenced in a study of blood T cell repertoires in COVID-19. Sequencing used immunoSEQ multiplex PCR; TCRdb keeps in-frame clones, though not all of them. This repertoire shows under 60,000 clones, approximately 80% found once; its top ten account for about three fifths. The sample comprised peripheral blood. These receptor sequences come from a man between 70 and 80 years old with acute or convalescent COVID-19.

The chain employs TRBV14 and TRBJ1-1; D is uncertain. The germline V and J ends were trimmed by 6 bases and 0 bases, with 5 bases remaining between them. CDR3 length: 12 amino acids. Germline CDR1 SGHDN, CDR2 FVKESK. The CDR3 DNA is TGTGCCAGCAGTCCCGTGAACACTGAAGCTTTCTTT. This sequence encodes CASSPVNTEAFF.

This clone appeared a few times. V is TRBV9 and J is TRBJ1-3, with D unresolved. This CDR3 is 16 amino acids long. The ends were cut back, 0 bases at V and 0 bases at J, with 10 bases in the middle. CDR1 is SGDLS, CDR2 YYNGEE, per germline. CDR3 amino acids: CASSVGASSSGNTIYF. CDR3 nucleotide sequence: TGTGCCAGCAGCGTAGGGGCGTCAAGCTCTGGAAACACCATATATTTT.

J is TRBJ1-1 and V is TRBV6-5; TRBD1 aligns across 9 bases. Germline V gene lookup returns CDR1 MNHEY and CDR2 SVGAGI. The CDR3 has 15 residues. V gave up 7 bases and J gave up 0 bases; unmatched junction bases: 6. CDR3 protein: CASTGTGSMNTEAFF. CDR3 DNA sequence: TGTGCCAGCACCGGGACAGGGAGCATGAACACTGAAGCTTTCTTT.

V gene TRBV7-3 combines with J gene TRBJ2-1; 10 bases are shared with TRBD2. Germline V CDR1 and CDR2: SGHTA, FQGTGA. The length of the CDR3 is 14 residues. V was clipped by 5 bases and J by 8 bases; unmatched bases: 6. Here the CDR3 DNA reads TGTGCCAGCAGCGAGCGGGAGGGCGTGTATGAGCAGTTCTTC. Translation: CASSEREGVYEQFF.

The chain recombines TRBV28 with TRBJ1-2; D gene uncertain. Germline assignment: CDR1 MDHEN and CDR2 SYDVKM. The CDR3 runs 12 residues. V was clipped by 3 bases and J by 8 bases, with 10 bases between them. The CDR3 bases are TGTGCCAGCAGTTTTACGCAGTACGGCTACACCTTC. Translating it yields CASSFTQYGYTF.

This clone came up a few times. V is TRBV3-1 (or the pseudogene TRBV3-2) and J is TRBJ2-7; the match to TRBD2 covers 9 bases. This CDR3 has 15 residues. CDR1 LGHDT and CDR2 YNNKEL come from the germline V gene (reference sequence). V was pared by 1 base and J by 4 bases, with 5 bases of the junction left unmatched. CDR3 in amino acids: CASSQGPSGEYEQYF. DNA for the CDR3: TGTGCCAGCAGCCAAGGGCCTAGCGGGGAGTACGAGCAGTACTTC.

The chain recombines TRBV6-5 with TRBJ2-4; D unresolved. This CDR3 has 11 residues. CDR1 is MNHEY and CDR2 is SVGAGI in the germline V gene. Trimming took 2 bases from V and 8 from J, leaving 4 bases between them. As DNA, the CDR3 is TGTGCCAGCAGTTACCAGGACATTCAGTACTTC. This codes for CASSYQDIQYF.

This chain joins TRBV27 and TRBJ1-4; 7 positions agree with TRBD1. Unmatched junction bases numbered 12, after V lost 6 bases and J lost 5 bases. Germline CDR1 and CDR2: MNHEY and SMNVEV (reference sequence). The CDR3 length is 16 residues. CDR3 DNA sequence: TGTGCCAGCAGGCCGACAGGGAACCTACTAAATGAAAAACTGTTTTTT. Its protein is CASRPTGNLLNEKLFF.

The CDR3 DNA sequence: TGTGCCAGCAGGTGGGACAGCTCCTACGAGCAGTACTTC. Translated, it gives CASRWDSSYEQYF. This chain links TRBV2 with TRBJ2-7, with 7 bases lining up with TRBD1. This CDR3 contains 13 residues. The germline gives CDR1 SNHLY, CDR2 FYNNEI. After removal of 6 bases from V and 0 bases from J, the junction contained 2 bases not matched to a gene.

V usage is TRBV30 and J usage is TRBJ1-6; 7 bases map to TRBD1. This CDR3 has 16 amino acids. V shed 4 bases, J shed 3 bases, and the junction held 9 bases outside the gene matches. CDR1 is GTSNPN and CDR2 is SVGIG in the germline V gene (reference sequence). The CDR3 DNA is TGTGCCTGGACCTGGACAGGCCTCATCTATAATTCACCCCTCCACTTT. Protein sequence: CAWTWTGLIYNSPLHF.

The V and J genes are TRBV5-4 and TRBJ1-6, with no clear D. Per germline, CDR1 SGHNT and CDR2 YYREEE (reference sequence). This CDR3 is 14 amino acids long. Trimming left V 0 bases short and J 6 bases short, with 7 bases between. The CDR3 spells CASSLERSNSPLHF. The DNA for the CDR3 is TGTGCCAGCAGCTTGGAACGGAGTAATTCACCCCTCCACTTT.

This chain links TRBV28 with TRBJ1-2; tentative D call: TRBD1 (6 bases). CDR1 is MDHEN and CDR2 is SYDVKM in the germline V gene. This CDR3 is 15 amino acids long. V lost 5 bases, J lost 4 bases, and 17 bases lay in between. In nucleotides, the CDR3 is TGTGCCAGCAGTGGGTTCCGGCAGGGGACCTATGGCTACACCTTC. Its protein product is CASSGFRQGTYGYTF.

The chain carries TRBV6-2 or TRBV6-3 and TRBJ2-3; tentative D call: TRBD1 (5 bases). Trimming took off 0 bases at V and 0 bases at J, with 13 bases between the two ends. This CDR3 comprises 17 residues. Germline assignment: CDR1 MNHEY and CDR2 SVGEGT. Here the CDR3 reads CASSYSRAPFSTDTQYF. The CDR3, as DNA: TGTGCCAGCAGTTACTCCAGGGCTCCATTTAGCACAGATACGCAGTATTTT.

V usage is TRBV7-9 and J usage is TRBJ2-3; no clear D. Germline CDR1 and CDR2: SEHNR and FQNEAQ (reference sequence). V shed 1 base and J shed 5 bases, with 7 bases lying between them. This CDR3 is built from 13 residues. This CDR3 reads CASSLDGLDTQYF. The DNA for the CDR3 is TGTGCCAGCAGCTTAGACGGGTTAGATACGCAGTATTTT.

The rearrangement uses TRBV30 and TRBJ2-5, with D possibly TRBD2 on 7 matching bases. The V end lost 2 bases, the J end lost 2 bases, and 12 bases lay between the germline ends. The CDR3 consists of 14 residues. CDR1 and CDR2 from the germline V gene are GTSNPN and SVGIG (reference sequence). CDR3 sequence: CAWSRGGTQETQYF. The DNA of the CDR3 is TGTGCCTGGAGTAGGGGGGGGACACAAGAGACCCAGTACTTC. The complete variable domain, with remaining parts taken from reference TRBV30 and TRBJ2-5, reads SQTIHQWPATLVQPVGSPLSLECTVEGTSNPNLYWYRQAAGRGLQLLFYSVGIGQISSEVPQNLSASRPQDRQFILSSKKLLLSDSGFYLCAWSRGGTQETQYFGPGTRLLVL.

This rearrangement joins TRBV2 to TRBJ1-6; D unresolved. Looked up from germline, CDR1 is SNHLY and CDR2 is FYNNEI. Trimming removed 0 bases at V and 7 bases at J, with 10 bases between. The CDR3 consists of 15 residues. Here the CDR3 reads CASSEARSRNSPLHF. The CDR3 DNA sequence: TGTGCCAGCAGTGAAGCGCGCAGCAGGAATTCACCCCTCCACTTT.

The chain combines TRBV7-2 with TRBJ1-5; maybe TRBD1 (5 bases). CDR1 is SGHTA and CDR2 is FQGNSA in the germline V gene. V lost 4 bases and J lost 4, with 17 bases in between. This CDR3 has 16 residues. The CDR3 DNA reads as TGTGCCAGCAGCTCTGGGGGGGGGAGACAAAATCAGCCCCAGCATTTT. It codes for CASSSGGGRQNQPQHF.

The V gene is TRBV6-5, the J gene TRBJ1-1; perhaps TRBD1 as D (5 bases). Trimming took off 6 bases at V and 2 bases at J, with 10 bases between the two ends. Germline CDR1 MNHEY, CDR2 SVGAGI. This CDR3 contains 13 residues. The DNA for the CDR3 is TGTGCCAGCAGCCGACAGACTAACACTGAAGCTTTCTTT. It specifies CASSRQTNTEAFF.

This clone was found once. This chain connects TRBV10-3 to TRBJ1-6; no reliable D call. Between the trimmed V and J ends, which lost 0 bases and 0 bases, there was a span of 9 bases. The CDR3 has 17 residues. Germline CDR1 reads ENHRY; CDR2 reads SYGVKD. The CDR3 nucleotides are TGTGCCATCAGTGAGTCAGATCTGAGCTCCTATAATTCACCCCTCCACTTT. Residues: CAISESDLSSYNSPLHF.

The CDR3 nucleotides are TGTGCCAGCAGTTACTCCAGCGTTACGGGCACAGATACGCAGTATTTT. It is translated as CASSYSSVTGTDTQYF. J is TRBJ2-3 and V is TRBV6-2 or TRBV6-3; D gene unclear. Germline values: CDR1 MNHEY, CDR2 SVGEGT. V gave up 0 bases and J gave up 1 base, with 11 bases separating them. The CDR3 length is 16 residues.

The chain couples TRBV29-1 to TRBJ2-4; D not certain. The germline V gene has CDR1 SQVTM and CDR2 ANQGSEA. The V gene lost 0 bases and the J gene lost 7 bases, with 10 bases spanning the gap. The CDR3 spans 13 residues. The CDR3, as DNA: TGCAGCGTTGAAGATGGGCAAAGGAACATTCAGTACTTC. Protein sequence: CSVEDGQRNIQYF.

The chain joins TRBV9 to TRBJ2-7; TRBD2 matches 10 bases. The CDR3 has 15 amino acids. Looked up from germline, CDR1 is SGDLS and CDR2 is YYNGEE. Germline trimming cut 4 bases from V and 3 bases from J; bases unmatched to any gene: 7. CDR3 loop: CASSPGGTSDYEQYF. CDR3 DNA: TGTGCCAGCAGCCCAGGGGGGACTAGCGACTACGAGCAGTACTTC.

The chain recombines TRBV7-9 with TRBJ1-2; D uncertain. This CDR3 has 13 amino acids. The ends were cut back, 1 base at V and 1 base at J, with 4 bases in the middle. Germline lookup yields CDR1 SEHNR and CDR2 FQNEAQ (reference sequence). The CDR3 protein is CASSLDNNYGYTF. CDR3 DNA: TGTGCCAGCAGCTTAGACAATAACTATGGCTACACCTTC.

The V gene is TRBV19, the J gene TRBJ2-3; unclear D gene. The CDR3 has 14 residues. The V and J ends lost 1 base and 0 bases respectively, with 5 bases between them. Looked up from germline, CDR1 is LNHDA and CDR2 is SQIVND (reference sequence). In DNA form, the CDR3 reads TGTGCCAGTAGTATAGTCCCTAGCACAGATACGCAGTATTTT. As protein: CASSIVPSTDTQYF.

The genes are TRBV9 and TRBJ1-5; D uncertain. The V gene lost 5 bases and the J gene lost 4 bases, with 16 bases spanning the gap. From germline, CDR1 is SGDLS and CDR2 YYNGEE. This CDR3 has 15 amino acids. The CDR3 reads CASSAEGYPNQPQHF. The CDR3 DNA reads as TGTGCCAGCAGTGCAGAGGGCTACCCTAATCAGCCCCAGCATTTT. Filled out from reference TRBV9 and TRBJ1-5, the complete variable domain reads DSGVTQTPKHLITATGQRVTLRCSPRSGDLSVYWYQQSLDQGLQFLIQYYNGEERAKGNILERFSAQQFPDLHSELNLSSLELGDSALYFCASSAEGYPNQPQHFGDGTRLSIL.

The rearrangement joins TRBV5-6 to TRBJ2-7; 9 nucleotides line up with TRBD2. This CDR3 spans 14 amino acids. V shed 1 base and J 2 bases; nucleotides not matched to a gene: 1. Germline V gene lookup returns CDR1 SGHDT and CDR2 YYEEEE. In DNA form, the CDR3 reads TGTGCCAGCAGCTTGCTAGCGGGGACCTACGAGCAGTACTTC. This sequence encodes CASSLLAGTYEQYF.

This chain connects TRBV7-9 to TRBJ1-4; D unclear. V lost 5 bases to trimming and J lost 8 bases, with 24 bases between them. The germline V gene has CDR1 SEHNR and CDR2 FQNEAQ (reference sequence). CDR3 length: 17 amino acids. The CDR3 DNA is TGTGCCAGCAGCCATTTGGGAGAGGGCCAGCCCGGAGAAAAACTGTTTTTT. It translates to CASSHLGEGQPGEKLFF.

V is TRBV6-5 and J is TRBJ1-5; TRBD1 is a possible D gene (5 bases). Trimming removed 7 bases from V and 6 bases from J, with 16 bases in between. Germline V gives CDR1 MNHEY, CDR2 SVGAGI. This CDR3 spans 14 amino acids. The CDR3 nucleotides read TGTGCCAGCACCCTATGGCAGGGTCGTCAGCCCCAGCATTTT. Amino acids: CASTLWQGRQPQHF.

CDR3 sequence reads: CASSYPSDYPQETQYF. DNA for the CDR3: TGTGCCAGCAGTTACCCTTCCGACTACCCGCAAGAGACCCAGTACTTC. The J gene is TRBJ2-5, the V gene TRBV6-2 or TRBV6-3; a weak D match, TRBD2 (5 bases). The CDR3 contains 16 residues. CDR1 and CDR2 (germline): MNHEY, SVGEGT. The V and J ends lost 2 bases and 2 bases respectively, with 15 bases between them.